This T cell receptor (beta chain) was sequenced in a study of T cell repertoires in cytomegalovirus infection. Study-wide results and limits: In two of eight donors, the top clonotype was HLA-C-restricted CMV-specific.

As to this clonotype: Its antigen is not identified.

MiXCR, applied by TCRdb to the reads, yields one record per CDR3 protein. Among fewer than 550,000 distinct CDR3 sequences listed, around 27% were seen once. Germline V gene data show CDR1 as MGHRA and CDR2 as YSYEKL. The ends were cut back, 1 base at V and 1 base at J, with 7 bases in the middle. This CDR3 region has 15 residues. The V call is TRBV4-1, the J call TRBJ1-4, with D perhaps TRBD1 (5 bases). The specimen sequenced was PBMCs. This TCR derives from a human donor in good health (CMV status not recorded). Some clones in this sample may be carry-over from other donors' samples. CDR3 protein: CASSQVGGTNEKLFF. The CDR3 nucleotides read TGCGCCAGCAGCCAAGTCGGGGGAACTAATGAAAAACTGTTTTTT.